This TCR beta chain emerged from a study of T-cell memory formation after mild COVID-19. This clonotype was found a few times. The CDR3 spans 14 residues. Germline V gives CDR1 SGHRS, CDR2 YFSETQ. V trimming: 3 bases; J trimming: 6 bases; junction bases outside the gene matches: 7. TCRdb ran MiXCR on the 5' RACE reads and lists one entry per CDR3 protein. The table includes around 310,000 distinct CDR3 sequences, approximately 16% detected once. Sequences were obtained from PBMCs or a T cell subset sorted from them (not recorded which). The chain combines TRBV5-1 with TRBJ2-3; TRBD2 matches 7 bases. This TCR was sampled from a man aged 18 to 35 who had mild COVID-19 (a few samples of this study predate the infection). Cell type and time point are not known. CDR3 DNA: TGCGCCAGCAGCTGGGGGGGTACCCCGGATACGCAGTATTTT. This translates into CASSWGGTPDTQYF.